Below, 9 T cell receptor beta chains from the same sample are listed, as sequenced in a study of cytomegalovirus exposure and HLA in healthy donors. The PCR ran on 60 Vbeta and 13 Jbeta primers. Clones were read by immunoSEQ multiplex PCR, and TCRdb kept only the in-frame ones, dropping some. The sample holds approximately 180,000 clones; around four fifths are singletons and the top ten take approximately 1.5%. The sequenced sample was PBMCs. These receptors came from a woman between 25 and 40 years old in good health and CMV-seropositive.

CDR3 sequence reads: CASSSGGQGEQPQHF. The CDR3 region has the DNA TGTGCCAGCAGCTCCGGTGGGCAGGGCGAACAGCCCCAGCATTTT. The J gene is TRBJ1-5, the V gene TRBV5-5, with a possible D match to TRBD1 (5 bases). CDR3 size: 15 residues. Germline V gives CDR1 SGHKS, CDR2 YYEKEE (reference sequence). Between the trimmed V and J ends, which lost 3 bases and 7 bases, there was a span of 17 bases.

The chain is built from TRBV28 and TRBJ2-7; 8 bases align to TRBD1. The ends lost 7 bases at V and 3 bases at J; junction bases unmatched: 5. Germline-derived CDR1 and CDR2 are MDHEN and SYDVKM. The CDR3 extends over 13 amino acids. The CDR3 here is CASIDRGNYEQYF. As DNA, the CDR3 is TGTGCCAGCATCGACAGGGGAAACTACGAGCAGTACTTC.

This clone was detected only a few times. The J gene is TRBJ2-5, the V gene TRBV7-8; D remains unclear. Between the trimmed V and J ends, which lost 8 bases and 6 bases, there was a span of 16 bases. The CDR3 totals 13 residues. The V gene's germline CDR1 is SGHVS and CDR2 FQNEAQ. CDR3 sequence (DNA): TGTGCCAGCCTCAGAGACTCCGAACAGACCCAGTACTTC. Its translation is CASLRDSEQTQYF.

The chain links TRBV28 to TRBJ2-7; D unresolved. Germline V gene data show CDR1 as MDHEN and CDR2 as SYDVKM. Trimming removed 2 bases at V and 3 bases at J, with 5 bases between. This CDR3 contains 12 residues. CDR3 coding DNA: TGTGCCAGCAGTTTAACTCGCTACGAGCAGTACTTC. Its translation: CASSLTRYEQYF.

This chain links TRBV28 with TRBJ2-1; 8 positions match TRBD1. The V and J ends lost 5 bases and 5 bases, in that order; junction bases with no gene match: 5. This CDR3 has 14 amino acids. The V gene's germline CDR1 is MDHEN and CDR2 SYDVKM. The DNA of the CDR3 is TGTGCCAGCAGTCGGACAGGGAACAACAATGAGCAGTTCTTC. This gives the protein CASSRTGNNNEQFF.

The rearrangement links TRBV19 to TRBJ2-5, with D possibly matching TRBD2 (5 bases). The CDR3 consists of 16 residues. V lost 7 bases, J lost 4 bases, and 22 bases lay in between. Per the germline V gene, CDR1 is LNHDA and CDR2 is SQIVND (reference sequence). The CDR3 protein is CASTPPDARGIETQYF. CDR3 coding DNA: TGTGCCAGTACTCCCCCGGATGCCCGAGGGATAGAGACCCAGTACTTC. Full variable domain (remainder filled in from reference TRBV19 and TRBJ2-5): DGGITQSPKYLFRKEGQNVTLSCEQNLNHDAMYWYRQDPGQGLRLIYYSQIVNDFQKGDIAEGYSVSREKKESFPLTVTSAQKNPTAFYLCASTPPDARGIETQYFGPGTRLLVL.

The chain recombines TRBV5-1 with TRBJ2-7; 7 nucleotides agree with TRBD1. Unmatched junction bases numbered 7, after V lost 5 bases and J lost 2 bases. CDR3 size: 14 residues. Per the germline V gene, CDR1 is SGHRS and CDR2 is YFSETQ. This CDR3 reads CASSVSGGAYEQYF. The CDR3 DNA is TGCGCCAGCAGTGTGTCAGGGGGTGCCTACGAGCAGTACTTC. Full variable domain (missing parts from reference TRBV5-1 and TRBJ2-7): KAGVTQTPRYLIKTRGQQVTLSCSPISGHRSVSWYQQTPGQGLQFLFEYFSETQRNKGNFPGRFSGRQFSNSRSEMNVSTLELGDSALYLCASSVSGGAYEQYFGPGTRLTVT.

The V call is TRBV21-1, the J call TRBJ2-7; the D call TRBD2 from the table was never checked on the DNA. TRBV21-1 has pseudogene status. The CDR3 is made up of 13 amino acids. Here the CDR3 reads CASSPRYSYEQYF. CDR3 nucleotide sequence: TGTGCCAGCAGCCCTCGTTACTCCTACGAGCAGTACTTC.

This clone was counted a few times. The rearrangement links TRBV29-1 to TRBJ2-3; 11 bases map to TRBD1. The J segment lost 2 bases and the V segment lost 7 bases, leaving 2 bases of the junction unmatched. Germline CDR1 reads SQVTM; CDR2 reads ANQGSEA. The CDR3 covers 13 residues. This CDR3 is CSEGQGATDTQYF. The CDR3 region has the DNA TGCAGCGAAGGACAGGGGGCCACAGATACGCAGTATTTT.